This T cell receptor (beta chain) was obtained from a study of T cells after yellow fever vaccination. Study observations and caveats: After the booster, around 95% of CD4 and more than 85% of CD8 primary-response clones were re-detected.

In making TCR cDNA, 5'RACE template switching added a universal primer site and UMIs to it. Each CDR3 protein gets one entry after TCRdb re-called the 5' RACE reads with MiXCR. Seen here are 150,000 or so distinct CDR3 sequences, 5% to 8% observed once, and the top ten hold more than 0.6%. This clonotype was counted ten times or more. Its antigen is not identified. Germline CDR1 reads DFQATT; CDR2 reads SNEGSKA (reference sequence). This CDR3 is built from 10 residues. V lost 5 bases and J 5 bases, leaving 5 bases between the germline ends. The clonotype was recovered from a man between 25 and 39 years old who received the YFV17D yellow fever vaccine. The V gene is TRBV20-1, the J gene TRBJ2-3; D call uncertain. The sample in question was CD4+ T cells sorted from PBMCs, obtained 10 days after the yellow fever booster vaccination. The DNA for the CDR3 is TGCAGTGCTGTGGGAGATACGCAGTATTTT. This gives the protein CSAVGDTQYF.